The sequence of this TCR beta chain was determined in a study of blood T cell repertoires in COVID-19. Study details: COVID-19 samples collected from the United States, Italy and Spain covered acute and convalescent phases. PBMCs, B-cell-depleted T cells, or T cells provided the cDNA or gDNA that made up the material.

TCRdb keeps only in-frame clones here, not all; method: immunoSEQ multiplex PCR. The sample yields around 94,000 clones, 60% to 80% seen once. The sequence derives from a man in his fifties or sixties with active or convalescent COVID-19. The sequenced sample was peripheral blood.

CDR3 loop: CASSPVAGASSYNEQFF. The CDR3 nucleotides read TGTGCCAGCAGTCCTGTGGCGGGGGCGAGCTCCTACAATGAGCAGTTCTTC. The chain combines TRBV6-4 with TRBJ2-1; D might be TRBD2 (7 bases). The CDR3 contains 17 residues. Trimming removed 5 bases at V and 0 bases at J, with 17 bases between. Germline-derived CDR1 and CDR2 are MRHNA and SNTAGT.